A selection of T cell receptor beta chains follows, all from one sample in a study of blood T cell repertoires in COVID-19. TCRdb's table, derived via immunoSEQ multiplex PCR, lists solely in-frame clones and lacks some. The sample has fewer than 250,000 clones; roughly 84% are singletons. Input material: PBMCs or T cells enriched from blood (not recorded which). The receptors were sampled from a middle-aged woman who had recovered from COVID-19. The CDR3 runs from the conserved cysteine through the conserved F or W. Fields, in order: CDR3 protein, V gene.

CASSQDVQWNTGELFF,TRBV3-1/TRBV3-2
CATAPRGKSGYTF,TRBV24-1
CASRGPGLAGVVEQFF,TRBV28
CASSQGLAGAGELFF,TRBV3-1/TRBV3-2
CASSLSRFGTGRGFYEQYF,TRBV11-2
CASSNRQGNYEQYF,TRBV14
CASSPGQGYGSLYGYTF,TRBV27
CASSSPPGGSQEGNTIYF,TRBV28
CASSLAKGQPATEAFF,TRBV5-1
CASSDGPSNSPLHF,TRBV6-1
CASSQEAGALGDTQYF,TRBV4-1
CASSQARGYNEQFF,TRBV4-1
CASSEATTGTEAFF,TRBV10-1
CASSLAGGPDEQFF,TRBV7-2
CASSAGGGHQPQHF,TRBV7-9
CASSSGAQGADGYTF,TRBV5-4
CASSPTGNQPQHF,TRBV7-3
CAASDRVNSPLHF,TRBV19
CASIPDRVNTEAFF,TRBV2
CASSLAGAGTDTQYF,TRBV5-4
CASSPEDSSGNTIYF,TRBV5-4
CASSSFGTGVGGQPQHF,TRBV19
CASSIAPGGYSNQPQHF,TRBV19
CASRKQGWGGYTF,TRBV28
CASSFGVNTGELFF,TRBV11-2
CASSASVDLDTEAFF,TRBV9
CASPPGQLTDTQYF,TRBV2
CASRGTGGSEKLFF,TRBV6-5
CASSEPTRTVYEQYF,TRBV2
CASSLEGYGTNYGYTF,TRBV11-3
CASSLLIAYNEQFF,TRBV7-8
CASGSGQLAEKLFF,TRBV7-2
CASSYSRGRADTQYF,TRBV6-2/TRBV6-3
CASSYAQGTRGYTF,TRBV6-2/TRBV6-3
CASSLQGGTEAFF,TRBV27
CASSGGADKAFF,TRBV2
CASSSSLAGGDNEQFF,TRBV7-7
CASSLDREGYTF,TRBV5-6
CASSRSGAYGYTF,TRBV12-3/TRBV12-4
CASSEDEAGGNEQFF,TRBV2
CASSFRTANSPLHF,TRBV27
CASSSRTSGRAHEQYF,TRBV7-2
CASSELGQPQHF,TRBV28
CASSPRTSGSLSEQFF,TRBV9
CASSLTELSLALSSYEQYF,TRBV18
CASSQDPPGTGLYNEQFF,TRBV4-3
CASSLVTSGRSNEQFF,TRBV5-1
CASSQGPSGSYEQYF,TRBV4-2
CASSLAQQKSWLTEAFF,TRBV7-9
CASSVGAGSLTDTQYF,TRBV9
CASSQDGWGLTGELFF,TRBV4-2
CAWTPGLAGVGEQFF,TRBV30
CASSGQGETQYF,TRBV6-5